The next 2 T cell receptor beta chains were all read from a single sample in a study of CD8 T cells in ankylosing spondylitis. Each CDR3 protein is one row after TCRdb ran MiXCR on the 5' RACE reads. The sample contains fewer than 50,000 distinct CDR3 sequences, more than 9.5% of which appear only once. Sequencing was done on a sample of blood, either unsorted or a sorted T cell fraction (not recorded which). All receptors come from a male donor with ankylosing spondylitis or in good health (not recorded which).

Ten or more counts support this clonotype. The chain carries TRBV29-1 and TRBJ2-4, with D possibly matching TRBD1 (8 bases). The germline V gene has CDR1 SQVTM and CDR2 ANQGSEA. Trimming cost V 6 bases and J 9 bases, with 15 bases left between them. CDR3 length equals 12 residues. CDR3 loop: CSVQTGEGIQYF. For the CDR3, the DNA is TGCAGCGTCCAGACAGGGGAGGGCATTCAGTACTTC.

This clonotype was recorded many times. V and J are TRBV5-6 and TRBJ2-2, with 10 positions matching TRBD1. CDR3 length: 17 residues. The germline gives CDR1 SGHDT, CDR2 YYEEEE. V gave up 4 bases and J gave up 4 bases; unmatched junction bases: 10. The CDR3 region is CASSEGQGWIGTGELFF. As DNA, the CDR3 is TGTGCCAGCAGCGAGGGACAGGGGTGGATCGGCACCGGGGAGCTGTTTTTT. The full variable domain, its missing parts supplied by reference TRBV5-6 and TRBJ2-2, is DAGVTQSPTHLIKTRGQQVTLRCSPKSGHDTVSWYQQALGQGPQFIFQYYEEEERQRGNFPDRFSGHQFPNYSSELNVNALLLGDSALYLCASSEGQGWIGTGELFFGEGSRLTVL.